One and the same sample provided the 19 T cell receptor beta chains below, sequenced in a study of cytomegalovirus exposure and HLA in healthy donors. A multiplex PCR was run with 60 Vbeta primers and 13 Jbeta primers. The method was immunoSEQ multiplex PCR; TCRdb's version includes in-frame clones alone and lacks a portion of them. Counted here are around 190,000 clones, around 75% occurring once; the ten biggest clones make up approximately 2.9%. Sequencing was performed on PBMCs. Source of these receptors: a female donor in good health and CMV-seronegative.

The chain joins TRBV4-1 to TRBJ1-2, with D unclear. This CDR3 is 15 amino acids long. Per the germline V gene, CDR1 is MGHRA and CDR2 is YSYEKL. The V gene lost 4 bases and the J gene lost 8 bases, with 20 bases spanning the gap. The CDR3 protein is CASSRLDGEEDGYTF. Written as DNA, the CDR3 is TGCGCCAGCAGCCGTCTTGATGGGGAGGAGGACGGCTACACCTTC.

This chain links TRBV5-6 with TRBJ2-5; maybe TRBD2 (6 bases). The V gene's germline CDR1 is SGHDT and CDR2 YYEEEE. V shed 0 bases and J shed 7 bases, with 13 bases lying between them. This CDR3 is 14 amino acids long. CDR3 nucleotides: TGTGCCAGCAGCTTGGCGCGGGGTAGCTGGACCCAGTACTTC. Translated, it gives CASSLARGSWTQYF.

This clone has more than one count but fewer than ten. V usage is TRBV27 and J usage is TRBJ1-1, with a tentative D call TRBD1 (6 bases). CDR1 is MNHEY and CDR2 is SMNVEV in the germline V gene (reference sequence). CDR3 length equals 14 residues. Deletions cut 5 bases from V and 1 base from J, with 11 bases between. CDR3 in amino acids: CASSISRGNTEAFF. CDR3 nucleotide sequence: TGTGCCAGCAGTATTAGCAGGGGGAACACTGAAGCTTTCTTT.

This clone has more than one count but fewer than ten. This rearrangement joins TRBV29-1 to TRBJ2-1; a weak D match, TRBD2 (6 bases). The CDR3 is 15 residues long. V lost 5 bases and J 4 bases, leaving 18 bases between the germline ends. CDR1 is SQVTM, CDR2 ANQGSEA, per germline. CDR3: CSVPLAGGVYNEQFF. CDR3 coding DNA: TGCAGCGTTCCATTAGCCGGGGGAGTGTACAATGAGCAGTTCTTC.

The chain couples TRBV19 to TRBJ2-1; 8 positions match TRBD2. Germline CDR1 reads LNHDA; CDR2 reads SQIVND (reference sequence). Trimming at V came to 6 bases and at J to 9 bases, leaving 19 bases not matched to a gene. The CDR3 loop spans 17 amino acids. This CDR3 reads CASSDRYNASGGGEQFF. CDR3 bases: TGTGCCAGTAGCGACCGTTACAACGCCTCCGGGGGGGGTGAGCAGTTCTTC.

The rearrangement links TRBV12-1 to TRBJ1-6; the table's TRBD1 call for D was not verified on the DNA. TRBV12-1 is flagged as a pseudogene. CDR3 length: 21 residues. CDR3 in DNA: TGTGCCAGCAGCTCCCCAGACAGGGCCAAAAGTACAAGCTCCTATAATTCACCCCTCCACTTT. Its translation: CASSSPDRAKSTSSYNSPLHF.

V usage is TRBV7-9 and J usage is TRBJ2-7; 8 nucleotides agree with TRBD2. V dropped 7 bases and J dropped 5; count of bases not matched to a gene: 7. The germline V gene has CDR1 SEHNR and CDR2 FQNEAQ (reference sequence). This CDR3 has 13 amino acids. The CDR3 is CASTIERGNEQYF. DNA of the CDR3: TGTGCCAGCACTATAGAGCGGGGGAACGAGCAGTACTTC.

The chain uses TRBV2 and TRBJ1-6; 7 bases match TRBD1. V shed 7 bases, J shed 7 bases, and the junction held 13 bases outside the gene matches. The CDR3 is 16 amino acids. Looked up from germline, CDR1 is SNHLY and CDR2 is FYNNEI. The CDR3 here is CASNGWLTGSNSPLHF. The CDR3 DNA follows: TGTGCCAGCAATGGGTGGTTGACAGGGAGCAATTCACCCCTCCACTTT. Variable domain in full (rest from reference TRBV2 and TRBJ1-6): EPEVTQTPSHQVTQMGQEVILRCVPISNHLYFYWYRQILGQKVEFLVSFYNNEISEKSEIFDDQFSVERPDGSNFTLKIRSTKLEDSAMYFCASNGWLTGSNSPLHFGNGTRLTVT.

V usage is TRBV7-6 and J usage is TRBJ1-1; TRBD1 matches 8 bases. Germline V gene sequence: CDR1 SGHVS, CDR2 FNYEAQ. The V gene end was trimmed by 4 bases and the J gene end by 7 bases; junction bases not matched to a gene: 5. This CDR3 is 13 amino acids long. As DNA, the CDR3 is TGTGCCAGCAGCTCCAGGGGGCTGAATGAAGCTTTCTTT. It translates to CASSSRGLNEAFF.

This clone was counted between two and nine times. The J gene is TRBJ2-2, the V gene TRBV7-3; 8 bases agree with TRBD2. V dropped 1 base and J dropped 0; count of bases not matched to a gene: 7. This CDR3 is 18 amino acids long. CDR1 is SGHTA, CDR2 FQGTGA, per germline. This CDR3 is CASSLSLELAANTGELFF. CDR3 nucleotide sequence: TGTGCCAGCAGCTTAAGTCTCGAACTAGCGGCGAACACCGGGGAGCTGTTTTTT. Full variable domain (remainder filled in from reference TRBV7-3 and TRBJ2-2): GAGVSQTPSNKVTEKGKYVELRCDPISGHTALYWYRQSLGQGPEFLIYFQGTGAADDSGLPNDRFFAVRPEGSVSTLKIQRTERGDSAVYLCASSLSLELAANTGELFFGEGSRLTVL.

As to this clone: Different DNA sequences within this sample yield the same CDR3. The chain has TRBV5-1 and TRBJ1-1, with D uncertain. The CDR3 is made up of 15 amino acids. From germline, CDR1 is SGHRS and CDR2 YFSETQ. V was trimmed by 3 bases and J by 2 bases, leaving 14 bases between them. The CDR3 is CASSSRGRTNTEAFF. The DNA for the CDR3 is TGCGCCAGCAGCTCCAGAGGGAGAACTAACACTGAAGCTTTCTTT. Based on the CDR3 plus reference TRBV5-1 and TRBJ1-1, the full variable domain is KAGVTQTPRYLIKTRGQQVTLSCSPISGHRSVSWYQQTPGQGLQFLFEYFSETQRNKGNFPGRFSGRQFSNSRSEMNVSTLELGDSALYLCASSSRGRTNTEAFFGQGTRLTVV.

The chain has TRBV5-5 and TRBJ2-7, with D unclear. V was cut by 0 bases and J by 4 bases, with 8 bases left in between. Per germline, CDR1 SGHKS and CDR2 YYEKEE (reference sequence). The CDR3 runs 13 residues. The CDR3 DNA is TGTGCCAGCAGCTTGGCCGTGCGATACGAGCAGTACTTC. It yields the protein CASSLAVRYEQYF.

This clone appeared a few times. The V call is TRBV7-8, the J call TRBJ1-1; possible D gene TRBD1, 5 bases. Trimming shortened V by 4 bases and J by 0 bases, and 15 bases separated the two germline ends. The CDR3 totals 16 residues. The germline gives CDR1 SGHVS, CDR2 FQNEAQ. CDR3 DNA: TGTGCCAGCAGCTCTATCCGGGGGACTATGAACACTGAAGCTTTCTTT. Translation gives CASSSIRGTMNTEAFF.

The J gene is TRBJ1-6, the V gene TRBV5-1; TRBD1 aligns across 7 bases. The J segment lost 5 bases and the V segment lost 0 bases, leaving 5 bases of the junction unmatched. Germline V gives CDR1 SGHRS, CDR2 YFSETQ. The CDR3 contains 16 residues. The CDR3 nucleotides are TGCGCCAGCAGCTTGGGACAGGGTGTCCATAATTCACCCCTCCACTTT. Amino acid sequence: CASSLGQGVHNSPLHF.

The genes are TRBV27 and TRBJ2-7, with 13 bases that match TRBD2. The CDR3 spans 17 residues. CDR1 and CDR2 (germline): MNHEY, SMNVEV (reference sequence). J was trimmed by 5 bases and V by 5 bases; bases with no gene match: 12. The CDR3 DNA sequence: TGTGCCAGCAGTGACGGGACTAGCGGGAATATTGTTGACGAGCAGTACTTC. It yields the protein CASSDGTSGNIVDEQYF.

This clone was seen more than once but under ten times. V and J are TRBV10-3 and TRBJ1-1; no definite D call. Germline V gene sequence: CDR1 ENHRY, CDR2 SYGVKD. The length of the CDR3 is 12 residues. The V and J ends lost 6 bases and 8 bases respectively, with 13 bases between them. Here the CDR3 reads CAIRGGGGEAFF. The DNA for the CDR3 is TGTGCCATCAGGGGAGGTGGAGGCGAAGCTTTCTTT.

The chain is built from TRBV11-2 and TRBJ1-6; tentatively, D is TRBD1 (6 bases). The CDR3 length is 14 residues. Germline values: CDR1 SGHAT, CDR2 FQNNGV. V shed 3 bases and J shed 10 bases, with 13 bases lying between them. The CDR3 is CASSLGTTQSPLHF. As DNA, the CDR3 is TGTGCCAGCAGCTTGGGGACAACTCAATCACCCCTCCACTTT.

The rearrangement links TRBV18 to TRBJ2-3; TRBD2 aligns across 10 bases. The V and J ends lost 0 bases and 7 bases, in that order; junction bases with no gene match: 13. Germline V gene data show CDR1 as KGHSH and CDR2 as LQKENI. The CDR3 covers 18 residues. Written as DNA, the CDR3 is TGTGCCAGCTCACCACCCGCTCGGGTTAGCGGGGGGTTATATACGCAGTATTTT. Translated: CASSPPARVSGGLYTQYF.

This rearrangement joins TRBV29-1 to TRBJ1-3; D not certain. The germline V and J ends were trimmed by 4 bases and 4 bases, with 11 bases remaining between them. The CDR3 has 13 amino acids. Germline V gives CDR1 SQVTM, CDR2 ANQGSEA. The chain's CDR3 is CSVVQVGGNTIYF. The CDR3 bases are TGCAGCGTTGTTCAGGTTGGCGGAAACACCATATATTTT.